This is a list of T cell receptor beta chains from one sample in a study of blood T cells in healthy people across ages. TCRdb used MiXCR to reprocess the 5' RACE reads, holding one entry per CDR3 protein. The sample holds roughly 1.6 million distinct CDR3 sequences, 34% seen once. Specimen: blood. The receptors come from a woman in her 30s in good health. CDR3s leave out the opening cysteine and the closing phenylalanine or tryptophan.

TRBJ2-3 | TRBV7-3 | ASSLFGPLDTQY
TRBJ1-2 | TRBV20-1 | SARGRDSHRYGYT
TRBJ2-1 | TRBV6-5 | ASTTIHLVGRNEQF
TRBJ2-1 | TRBV29-1 | SVEASRYNEQF
TRBJ2-3 | TRBV13 | ASSLPHTRSGSPPDTQY
TRBJ1-2 | TRBV15 | ATSPTGLGPYGYT
TRBJ2-7 | TRBV29-1 | SVATGAYEQY
TRBJ2-2 | TRBV12-3/TRBV12-4 | ASSKRASGTGELF
TRBJ1-1 | TRBV5-1 | AGSLASEGSEAF
TRBJ2-1 | TRBV7-3 | ASSRTPMNEQF
TRBJ2-3 | TRBV20-1 | SMGTDTQY
TRBJ2-1 | TRBV11-1 | ASSHIRTSGSYNEQF
TRBJ2-1 | TRBV7-9 | ASSLDPRKQF
TRBJ2-7 | TRBV2 | ANSESPGQGVYEQY
TRBJ1-2 | TRBV28 | ASSLRRSYGYT
TRBJ2-3 | TRBV9 | ASSGGEAGPHTDTQY